These 26 T cell receptor beta chains share one sample of origin, sequenced in a study of blood T cell repertoires in COVID-19. The data were produced by immunoSEQ multiplex PCR, yet TCRdb's version contains in-frame clones alone and is incomplete. The data hold 360,000 or so clones, with roughly nine tenths observed a single time. The sequenced material came from PBMCs or T cells enriched from blood (not recorded which). These receptors originate from a woman aged 25 to 39 who had recovered from COVID-19.

The chain combines TRBV10-1 with TRBJ1-5; D gene uncertain. Trimming took 8 bases from V and 4 from J, leaving 18 bases between them. Germline lookup yields CDR1 WNHNN and CDR2 SYGVQD (reference sequence). The CDR3 runs 15 residues. CDR3 in amino acids: CASDPGVGKNQPQHF. The CDR3 DNA follows: TGCGCCAGCGATCCGGGAGTTGGAAAAAATCAGCCCCAGCATTTT.

Note on this clone: Other DNA sequences within the sample encode an identical CDR3. The chain has TRBV11-2 and TRBJ2-6; TRBD2 matches at 7 bases. Germline trimming cut 5 bases from V and 1 base from J; bases unmatched to any gene: 5. CDR1 is SGHAT and CDR2 is FQNNGV in the germline V gene. The CDR3 is 16 amino acids. The CDR3 loop reads CASSLVGGSGANVLTF. For the CDR3, the DNA is TGTGCCAGCAGCCTGGTGGGGGGGTCTGGGGCCAACGTCCTGACTTTC.

The chain joins TRBV5-1 to TRBJ2-3; D not certain. The CDR3 is 14 residues long. The V gene's germline CDR1 is SGHRS and CDR2 YFSETQ. The V and J ends lost 1 base and 1 base respectively, with 7 bases between them. The CDR3 DNA reads TGCGCCAGCAGCTTGACATTACGCACAGATACGCAGTATTTT. Translation gives CASSLTLRTDTQYF.

The chain carries TRBV7-3 and TRBJ1-4; 7 bases are shared with TRBD1. V trimming: 5 bases; J trimming: 3 bases; junction bases outside the gene matches: 6. The CDR3 is 15 residues long. CDR1 and CDR2 (germline): SGHTA, FQGTGA. The CDR3 spells CASSSRGLPNEKLFF. The CDR3 DNA reads as TGTGCCAGCAGCAGTAGGGGGCTTCCTAATGAAAAACTGTTTTTT.

The V gene is TRBV2, the J gene TRBJ2-5; D possibly corresponds to TRBD2 (6 bases). Trimming left V 2 bases short and J 5 bases short, with 9 bases between. CDR3 size: 13 residues. CDR1 is SNHLY, CDR2 FYNNEI, per germline. The DNA of the CDR3 is TGTGCCAGCAGTGAATTCCGGGGGGAGACCCAGTACTTC. Translating gives CASSEFRGETQYF.

This chain uses TRBV29-1 with TRBJ2-4; tentatively, D is TRBD1 (6 bases). Trimming took 0 bases from V and 3 from J, leaving 12 bases between them. The CDR3 has 15 amino acids. From germline, CDR1 is SQVTM and CDR2 ANQGSEA. The CDR3 sequence: CSVEDQGFGKNIQYF. The CDR3 nucleotides read TGCAGCGTTGAAGATCAGGGGTTTGGCAAAAACATTCAGTACTTC.

The chain recombines TRBV6-5 with TRBJ2-1, with a tentative D call TRBD1 (6 bases). The CDR3 loop spans 14 amino acids. V gave up 6 bases and J gave up 4 bases, with 13 bases separating them. The germline V gene encodes CDR1 MNHEY and CDR2 SVGAGI. The CDR3 nucleotides read TGTGCCAGCAGCCCCGGACAGATATACAATGAGCAGTTCTTC. Translating it yields CASSPGQIYNEQFF.

CDR3 nucleotide sequence: TGTGCCAGCAGCTCCGGGACAGGGTTGGACAATGAGCAGTTCTTC. This encodes CASSSGTGLDNEQFF. This chain uses TRBV7-8 with TRBJ2-1, with 9 bases matching TRBD1. Trimming at V came to 4 bases and at J to 5 bases, leaving 6 bases not matched to a gene. Per germline, CDR1 SGHVS and CDR2 FQNEAQ. This CDR3 is 15 amino acids long.

This clone occurred a few times. The chain carries TRBV27 and TRBJ1-2, with 9 nucleotides matching TRBD1. The J segment lost 5 bases and the V segment lost 3 bases, leaving 10 bases of the junction unmatched. Germline V gives CDR1 MNHEY, CDR2 SMNVEV (reference sequence). The CDR3 runs 16 residues. The CDR3 DNA follows: TGTGCCAGCAGTTTGAGTAGGGGACAGGGTCGGTATGGCTACACCTTC. It translates to CASSLSRGQGRYGYTF.

The CDR3 DNA follows: TGTGCCAGCACATTCGGGACAGGCTATGGCTACACCTTC. This gives the protein CASTFGTGYGYTF. The V and J genes are TRBV2 and TRBJ1-2, with 8 bases that match TRBD1. CDR1 and CDR2 from the germline V gene are SNHLY and FYNNEI. V dropped 7 bases and J dropped 4; count of bases not matched to a gene: 5. CDR3 length equals 13 residues.

The chain employs TRBV28 and TRBJ2-1; D remains ambiguous. Germline CDR1 is MDHEN and CDR2 is SYDVKM. CDR3 length: 12 residues. V was shortened by 8 bases and J by 7 bases, with 12 bases between the two germline ends. The CDR3 bases are TGTGCCAGCGGGTCGTGGCGGAATGAGCAGTTCTTC. This sequence encodes CASGSWRNEQFF.

The chain carries TRBV7-9 and TRBJ1-3; 9 nucleotides match TRBD1. Germline V gives CDR1 SEHNR, CDR2 FQNEAQ (reference sequence). Trimming cost V 11 bases and J 0 bases; bases outside gene matches: 14. The CDR3 length is 17 residues. The CDR3 is CAGYSGWTGDSGNTIYF. The CDR3 DNA sequence: TGTGCCGGATATTCGGGTTGGACAGGGGACTCTGGAAACACCATATATTTT.

The chain has TRBV6-5 and TRBJ2-7; 10 nucleotides match TRBD1. CDR1 is MNHEY and CDR2 is SVGAGI in the germline V gene. There are 15 residues in the CDR3. The trim removed 6 bases at V and 3 bases at J, leaving 8 bases unmatched. The CDR3 here is CASRPDRGRVYEQYF. CDR3 DNA sequence: TGTGCCAGCAGACCTGACAGGGGGCGCGTCTACGAGCAGTACTTC.

The chain combines TRBV10-3 with TRBJ2-3; D perhaps matches TRBD2 (6 bases). CDR1 is ENHRY and CDR2 is SYGVKD in the germline V gene. V shed 8 bases and J shed 2 bases, with 17 bases lying between them. CDR3 length: 15 amino acids. The CDR3: CAIRRGRPYTDTQYF. For the CDR3, the DNA is TGTGCCATCCGTAGAGGGAGGCCATACACAGATACGCAGTATTTT.

J is TRBJ2-2 and V is TRBV3-1 (or the pseudogene TRBV3-2); no definite D call. V shed 7 bases and J shed 6 bases, with 9 bases lying between them. Germline V gives CDR1 LGHDT, CDR2 YNNKEL (reference sequence). The CDR3 consists of 12 residues. The CDR3 protein is CASTHIPGELFF. Here the CDR3 DNA reads TGTGCCAGCACCCATATTCCCGGGGAGCTGTTTTTT.

V usage is TRBV15 and J usage is TRBJ1-4, with 10 bases fitting TRBD1. Germline values: CDR1 LNHNV, CDR2 YYDKDF (reference sequence). V shed 1 base and J 8 bases; nucleotides not matched to a gene: 7. The CDR3 has 16 residues. The CDR3 DNA sequence: TGTGCCACCAGCAGAGCCGTGGGACAGGGGTTAGAAAAACTGTTTTTT. Translating gives CATSRAVGQGLEKLFF.

The CDR3 bases are TGTGCCAGCAGCCAGGCGTGGGCTATCAATGAGCAGTTCTTC. Protein sequence: CASSQAWAINEQFF. The chain links TRBV27 to TRBJ2-1; D not certain. Germline V gene sequence: CDR1 MNHEY, CDR2 SMNVEV (reference sequence). The V end was cut by 6 bases, the J end by 6 bases, with 15 bases between. The CDR3 runs 14 residues.

This clone appeared a single time. The chain has TRBV14 and TRBJ2-5; a possible D gene is TRBD2 (6 bases). V was shortened by 1 base and J by 5 bases, with 14 bases between the two germline ends. CDR3 length equals 15 residues. CDR1 SGHDN and CDR2 FVKESK come from the germline V gene. The CDR3 coding sequence is TGTGCCAGCAGCCAAGTTCTCGGGGGAGGTGAGACCCAGTACTTC. This sequence encodes CASSQVLGGGETQYF. Complete variable domain (other parts from reference TRBV14 and TRBJ2-5): EAGVTQFPSHSVIEKGQTVTLRCDPISGHDNLYWYRRVMGKEIKFLLHFVKESKQDESGMPNNRFLAERTGGTYSTLKVQPAELEDSGVYFCASSQVLGGGETQYFGPGTRLLVL.

This CDR3 is CASSSTPARDTYNSPLHF. As DNA, the CDR3 is TGTGCCAGCAGTTCGACCCCCGCCAGGGACACCTATAATTCACCCCTCCACTTT. The chain is built from TRBV27 and TRBJ1-6, with D tentatively TRBD1 (6 bases). Germline V gives CDR1 MNHEY, CDR2 SMNVEV (reference sequence). This CDR3 is built from 18 residues. V was trimmed by 4 bases and J by 2 bases, leaving 18 bases between them.

The rearrangement joins TRBV11-2 to TRBJ1-2, with 7 bases lining up with TRBD1. J was trimmed by 2 bases and V by 3 bases; bases with no gene match: 3. The V gene's germline CDR1 is SGHAT and CDR2 FQNNGV. This CDR3 region has 14 residues. CDR3 protein: CASSLGQTNYGYTF. CDR3 DNA sequence: TGTGCCAGCAGCTTGGGACAGACGAACTATGGCTACACCTTC.

This clone is a singleton in its sample. This sequence joins TRBV24-1 and TRBJ2-1; 7 positions agree with TRBD2. CDR1 is KGHDR and CDR2 is SFDVKD in the germline V gene. The CDR3 has 14 residues. Trimming at V came to 5 bases and at J to 6 bases, leaving 6 bases not matched to a gene. The DNA for the CDR3 is TGTGCCACCAGTGTTCCTAGCGGCAGCAATGAGCAGTTCTTC. Its translation: CATSVPSGSNEQFF.

The V gene is TRBV6-4, the J gene TRBJ1-2; a weak D match, TRBD1 (5 bases). CDR1 is MRHNA, CDR2 SNTAGT, per germline. V shed 0 bases and J shed 6 bases, with 8 bases lying between them. The CDR3 runs 13 residues. The CDR3 DNA is TGTGCCAGCAGTGACTCTGGCAGGGATGGCTACACCTTC. This sequence encodes CASSDSGRDGYTF.

Turning to this clone: This sample also contains other DNA sequences that code for the same CDR3. The V gene is TRBV19, the J gene TRBJ2-7; D not resolved. Germline V CDR1 and CDR2: LNHDA, SQIVND (reference sequence). This CDR3 spans 13 amino acids. Trimming pared 3 bases from V and 2 bases from J, leaving 8 bases between. Written as DNA, the CDR3 is TGTGCCAGTAGTATTGGGCTTACCTACGAGCAGTACTTC. Protein sequence: CASSIGLTYEQYF.

V gene TRBV11-2 combines with J gene TRBJ1-2; D possibly corresponds to TRBD1 (6 bases). V was cut by 2 bases and J by 3 bases, with 13 bases left in between. This CDR3 contains 15 residues. CDR1 is SGHAT, CDR2 FQNNGV, per germline. Here the CDR3 reads CASSLKPDSDYGYTF. The CDR3 coding sequence is TGTGCCAGCAGCTTAAAACCGGACAGCGACTATGGCTACACCTTC.

This clone was seen just once. The V call is TRBV12-5, the J call TRBJ1-1; D remains unclear. Trimming took off 6 bases at V and 1 base at J, with 18 bases between the two ends. Looked up from germline, CDR1 is LGHNT and CDR2 is FRNRAP. The CDR3 loop spans 16 amino acids. The CDR3 sequence: CASGPPAMTGNTEAFF. The CDR3 DNA is TGTGCTAGTGGCCCGCCCGCGATGACGGGGAACACTGAAGCTTTCTTT. Looking up the rest from reference TRBV12-5 and TRBJ1-1 gives the full variable domain: DARVTQTPRHKVTEMGQEVTMRCQPILGHNTVFWYRQTMMQGLELLAYFRNRAPLDDSGMPKDRFSAEMPDATLATLKIQPSEPRDSAVYFCASGPPAMTGNTEAFFGQGTRLTVV.

DNA of the CDR3: TGTGCCAGCAGCCAAGGAGTGCTCATGAACACTGAAGCTTTCTTT. This sequence encodes CASSQGVLMNTEAFF. The rearrangement joins TRBV3-1 (or the pseudogene TRBV3-2) to TRBJ1-1; D is unresolved. This CDR3 has 15 residues. The germline CDR1 and CDR2 sequences are LGHDT and YNNKEL (reference sequence). Trimming left V 1 base short and J 0 bases short, with 9 bases between.